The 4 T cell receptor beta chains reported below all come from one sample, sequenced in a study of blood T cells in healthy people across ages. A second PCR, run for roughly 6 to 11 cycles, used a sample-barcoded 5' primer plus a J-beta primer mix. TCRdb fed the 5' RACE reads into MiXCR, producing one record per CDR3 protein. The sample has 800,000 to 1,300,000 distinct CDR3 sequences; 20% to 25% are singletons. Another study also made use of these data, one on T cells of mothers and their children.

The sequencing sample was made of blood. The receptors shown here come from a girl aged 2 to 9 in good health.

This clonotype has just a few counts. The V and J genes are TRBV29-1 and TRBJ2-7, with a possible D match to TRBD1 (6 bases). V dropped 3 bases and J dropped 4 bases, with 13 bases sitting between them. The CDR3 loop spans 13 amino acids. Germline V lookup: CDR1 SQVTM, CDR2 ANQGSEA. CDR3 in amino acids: CSVDVQGSYEQYF. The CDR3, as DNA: TGCAGCGTTGATGTGCAGGGGAGTTACGAGCAGTACTTC.

Here the CDR3 reads CASSPPLAREQYF. CDR3 DNA: TGTGCCAGCAGCCCCCCACTAGCTCGCGAGCAGTACTTC. The chain is built from TRBV7-2 and TRBJ2-7, with D possibly matching TRBD2 (6 bases). Trimming took off 5 bases at V and 6 bases at J, with 14 bases between the two ends. The V gene's germline CDR1 is SGHTA and CDR2 FQGNSA. This CDR3 has 13 amino acids. The full variable domain, in which reference TRBV7-2 and TRBJ2-7 provide the parts outside the CDR3, is GAGVSQSPSNKVTEKGKDVELRCDPISGHTALYWYRQSLGQGLEFLIYFQGNSAPDKSGLPSDRFSAERTGGSVSTLTIQRTQQEDSAVYLCASSPPLAREQYFGPGTRLTVT.

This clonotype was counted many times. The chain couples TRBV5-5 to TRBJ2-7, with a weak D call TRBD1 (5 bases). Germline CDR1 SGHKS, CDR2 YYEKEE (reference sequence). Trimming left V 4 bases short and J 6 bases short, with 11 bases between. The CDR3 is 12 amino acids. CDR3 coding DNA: TGTGCCAGCAGCCTAGACAGCTCCGAGCAGTACTTC. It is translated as CASSLDSSEQYF.

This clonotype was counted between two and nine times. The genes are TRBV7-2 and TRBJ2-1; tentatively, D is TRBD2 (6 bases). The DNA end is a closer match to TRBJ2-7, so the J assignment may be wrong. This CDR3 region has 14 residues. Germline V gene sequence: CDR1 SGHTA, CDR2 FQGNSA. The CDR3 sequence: CASSPVGGTYEQYF. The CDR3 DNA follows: TGTGCCAGCAGCCCCGTCGGGGGTACCTACGAGCAGTACTTC.